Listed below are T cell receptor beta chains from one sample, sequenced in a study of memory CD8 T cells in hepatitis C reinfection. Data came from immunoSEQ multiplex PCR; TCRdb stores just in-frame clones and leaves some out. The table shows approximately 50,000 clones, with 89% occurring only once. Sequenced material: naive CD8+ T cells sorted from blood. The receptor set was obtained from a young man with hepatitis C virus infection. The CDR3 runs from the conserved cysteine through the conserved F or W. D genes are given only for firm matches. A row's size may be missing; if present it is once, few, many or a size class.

CDR3nt: TGTGCCAGCAGCTACTGGGAGGGGGGGGACAATGAGCAGTTCTTC
CDR3aa: CASSYWEGGDNEQFF
d_gene: NA
j_gene: TRBJ2-1
len: 15
abundance: NA
v_gene: TRBV7-2

CDR3nt: TGTGCCAGCAGCTTCGGGACAGGGGTATTCGAGACCCAGTACTTC
CDR3aa: CASSFGTGVFETQYF
d_gene: TRBD1
j_gene: TRBJ2-5
len: 15
abundance: NA
v_gene: TRBV11-2

CDR3nt: TGCGCCAGCAGCCTCGGGACAGGGGGGGATGGCTACACCTTC
CDR3aa: CASSLGTGGDGYTF
d_gene: TRBD1
j_gene: TRBJ1-2
len: 14
abundance: NA
v_gene: TRBV5-1

CDR3nt: TGTGCCAGCAGCAAGAGGGGGACGCCAAAAGGCGGTGAAAAACTGTTTTTT
CDR3aa: CASSKRGTPKGGEKLFF
d_gene: NA
j_gene: TRBJ1-4
len: 17
abundance: NA
v_gene: TRBV21-1

CDR3nt: TGTGCCAGCTCCAAAGGAACCGGGAGGCAGGAGCAGTACTTC
CDR3aa: CASSKGTGRQEQYF
d_gene: TRBD2
j_gene: TRBJ2-7
len: 14
abundance: NA
v_gene: TRBV18

CDR3nt: TGTGCCAGCAGCCGGGACAGGGGAGCCGGGGAGCTGTTTTTT
CDR3aa: CASSRDRGAGELFF
d_gene: TRBD1
j_gene: TRBJ2-2
len: 14
abundance: once
v_gene: TRBV28

CDR3nt: TGTGCCAGCAGTTACTCGAGTAGTACTAAAGCTTTCTTT
CDR3aa: CASSYSSSTKAFF
d_gene: NA
j_gene: TRBJ1-1
len: 13
abundance: once
v_gene: TRBV6-5

CDR3nt: TGTGCCAGCAGACTTCTCGGCACCATATATTTT
CDR3aa: CASRLLGTIYF
d_gene: NA
j_gene: TRBJ1-3
len: 11
abundance: NA
v_gene: TRBV11-2

CDR3nt: TGCGCCAGCAGCCGACAGGGCGGTGAGCAGTTCTTC
CDR3aa: CASSRQGGEQFF
d_gene: TRBD1
j_gene: TRBJ2-1
len: 12
abundance: NA
v_gene: TRBV4-1

CDR3nt: TGCGCCAGCAGTTTTGAATCCGGGGGCAATGAGCAGTTCTTC
CDR3aa: CASSFESGGNEQFF
d_gene: NA
j_gene: TRBJ2-1
len: 14
abundance: NA
v_gene: TRBV10-2

CDR3nt: TGTGCCAGCAGTTATACGGAGTACGCTTTCTTT
CDR3aa: CASSYTEYAFF
d_gene: NA
j_gene: TRBJ1-1
len: 11
abundance: NA
v_gene: TRBV6-1

CDR3nt: TGTGCCAGCAGCCCCCTCCTAGCGGGATCCTACGAGCAGTACTTC
CDR3aa: CASSPLLAGSYEQYF
d_gene: TRBD2
j_gene: TRBJ2-7
len: 15
abundance: NA
v_gene: TRBV7-8

CDR3nt: TGTGCCAGCAGCGTAGCGGGGGAACAGAAAGCTTTCTTT
CDR3aa: CASSVAGEQKAFF
d_gene: NA
j_gene: TRBJ1-1
len: 13
abundance: NA
v_gene: TRBV9

CDR3nt: TGTGCCAGCAGCGCAGGGTGGGCGAATGAGCAGTTCTTC
CDR3aa: CASSAGWANEQFF
d_gene: NA
j_gene: TRBJ2-1
len: 13
abundance: NA
v_gene: TRBV5-4

CDR3nt: TGTGCCAGTAGTATAGATCGGATAGCGAGCTCCTACAATGAGCAGTTCTTC
CDR3aa: CASSIDRIASSYNEQFF
d_gene: NA
j_gene: TRBJ2-1
len: 17
abundance: NA
v_gene: TRBV19

CDR3nt: TGTGCCAGCAGCTTAGCGCGCGGGACTAGCGGAGGGACAGATACGCAGTATTTT
CDR3aa: CASSLARGTSGGTDTQYF
d_gene: TRBD2
j_gene: TRBJ2-3
len: 18
abundance: NA
v_gene: TRBV7-2

CDR3nt: TGTGCCAGCAGCCAGGAGGGGCTAGCCAAAAACATTCAGTACTTC
CDR3aa: CASSQEGLAKNIQYF
d_gene: NA
j_gene: TRBJ2-4
len: 15
abundance: NA
v_gene: TRBV5-5

CDR3nt: TGTGCCAGCAGCTTAGTCTGGGGACTAGCGGGGGCGAACACCGGGGAGCTGTTTTTT
CDR3aa: CASSLVWGLAGANTGELFF
d_gene: TRBD2
j_gene: TRBJ2-2
len: 19
abundance: NA
v_gene: TRBV11-2

CDR3nt: TGTGCCAGCAGTTTATCGGCGGTGGGTGGATACACCGGGGAGCTGTTTTTT
CDR3aa: CASSLSAVGGYTGELFF
d_gene: NA
j_gene: TRBJ2-2
len: 17
abundance: NA
v_gene: TRBV27

CDR3nt: TGTGCCACCAGCAGCGACCTCGGAGGGAATCAGCCCCAGCATTTT
CDR3aa: CATSSDLGGNQPQHF
d_gene: NA
j_gene: TRBJ1-5
len: 15
abundance: once
v_gene: TRBV15

CDR3nt: TGTGCCTTCTCGTCCGGACAGACGGTATACGAGACCCAGTACTTC
CDR3aa: CAFSSGQTVYETQYF
d_gene: NA
j_gene: TRBJ2-5
len: 15
abundance: NA
v_gene: TRBV30

CDR3nt: TGTGCCAGTAGTCCAGGCAACACTGAAGCTTTCTTT
CDR3aa: CASSPGNTEAFF
d_gene: NA
j_gene: TRBJ1-1
len: 12
abundance: NA
v_gene: TRBV19

CDR3nt: TGTGCCAGCAGTGCCCTCCTAGCGGGAGACTACGAGCAGTACTTC
CDR3aa: CASSALLAGDYEQYF
d_gene: TRBD2
j_gene: TRBJ2-7
len: 15
abundance: NA
v_gene: TRBV27

CDR3nt: TGTGCCAGCAGTTACTCGAGGGGACAGGGGAACACTGAAGCTTTCTTT
CDR3aa: CASSYSRGQGNTEAFF
d_gene: TRBD1
j_gene: TRBJ1-1
len: 16
abundance: once
v_gene: TRBV6-5

CDR3nt: TGTGCCAGCAGTATCCGGACTAACTACGAGCAGTACTTC
CDR3aa: CASSIRTNYEQYF
d_gene: NA
j_gene: TRBJ2-7
len: 13
abundance: NA
v_gene: TRBV6-5

CDR3nt: TGCGCCAGCAGCTTTGAGAGGGATGAAAAACTGTTTTTT
CDR3aa: CASSFERDEKLFF
d_gene: NA
j_gene: TRBJ1-4
len: 13
abundance: NA
v_gene: TRBV5-1

CDR3nt: TGTGCCAGCAGTCGGCAGACGGGGGGGGTCAATGAGCAGTTCTTC
CDR3aa: CASSRQTGGVNEQFF
d_gene: TRBD2
j_gene: TRBJ2-1
len: 15
abundance: NA
v_gene: TRBV5-6

CDR3nt: TGCGCCAGCCTATCCGGGGATATCTCTGGAAACACCATATATTTT
CDR3aa: CASLSGDISGNTIYF
d_gene: NA
j_gene: TRBJ1-3
len: 15
abundance: NA
v_gene: TRBV5-1

CDR3nt: TGTGCCAGCAGCGAGGGACCTAGCGGGAGCTCCTACAATGAGCAGTTCTTC
CDR3aa: CASSEGPSGSSYNEQFF
d_gene: TRBD2
j_gene: TRBJ2-1
len: 17
abundance: NA
v_gene: TRBV5-4

CDR3nt: TGTGCCAGCAGCTTTCAGGGGGCCACCGGGGAGCTGTTTTTT
CDR3aa: CASSFQGATGELFF
d_gene: TRBD1
j_gene: TRBJ2-2
len: 14
abundance: NA
v_gene: TRBV13

CDR3nt: TGTGCCAGCAGCGGATCCCCGGTGGGAGGGGAAAAACTGTTTTTT
CDR3aa: CASSGSPVGGEKLFF
d_gene: NA
j_gene: TRBJ1-4
len: 15
abundance: NA
v_gene: TRBV9

CDR3nt: TGCGCCACCGAAACTTGGGAGCAGTACTTC
CDR3aa: CATETWEQYF
d_gene: NA
j_gene: TRBJ2-7
len: 10
abundance: NA
v_gene: TRBV10-1

CDR3nt: TGTGCCAGCAGCACCCCGCTAGCGGGGGGGCATTCCAGTGAGCAGTTCTTC
CDR3aa: CASSTPLAGGHSSEQFF
d_gene: TRBD2
j_gene: TRBJ2-1
len: 17
abundance: NA
v_gene: TRBV7-6

CDR3nt: TGTGCCAGCAGTTATACGGGGGAGACTGAAGCTTTCTTT
CDR3aa: CASSYTGETEAFF
d_gene: NA
j_gene: TRBJ1-1
len: 13
abundance: NA
v_gene: TRBV6-5

CDR3nt: TGTGCCAGCAGACTAAGACTAGCGGGAGATGGGGAGCTGTTTTTT
CDR3aa: CASRLRLAGDGELFF
d_gene: TRBD2
j_gene: TRBJ2-2
len: 15
abundance: NA
v_gene: TRBV27

CDR3nt: TGTGCCAGTACCCCGGGGACTAGCGGGATCTACGAGCAGTACTTC
CDR3aa: CASTPGTSGIYEQYF
d_gene: TRBD2
j_gene: TRBJ2-7
len: 15
abundance: NA
v_gene: TRBV19

CDR3nt: TGCAGCGTTGGACAGTCCTCCTACAATGAGCAGTTCTTC
CDR3aa: CSVGQSSYNEQFF
d_gene: NA
j_gene: TRBJ2-1
len: 13
abundance: NA
v_gene: TRBV29-1

CDR3nt: TGCGCCAGCTCCCCACAAACCGGGGAGCTGTTTTTT
CDR3aa: CASSPQTGELFF
d_gene: NA
j_gene: TRBJ2-2
len: 12
abundance: NA
v_gene: TRBV4-1

CDR3nt: TGCAGGACTGTGGGGCAGGGGTGCTCACCCCTCCACTTT
CDR3aa: CRTVGQGCSPLHF
d_gene: NA
j_gene: TRBJ1-6
len: 13
abundance: NA
v_gene: TRBV29-1

CDR3nt: TGTGCCAGCAGTGTATCCAGATACAATGAGCAGTTCTTC
CDR3aa: CASSVSRYNEQFF
d_gene: NA
j_gene: TRBJ2-1
len: 13
abundance: NA
v_gene: TRBV6-4

CDR3nt: TGTGCCAGCACCGCGGGGGGGTCCTCTCCGTATTTT
CDR3aa: CASTAGGSSPYF
d_gene: TRBD2
j_gene: TRBJ2-3
len: 12
abundance: NA
v_gene: TRBV13

CDR3nt: TGTGCCAGCAGCCCCCTTCGGGGGGAGGGCCCCTACGAGCAGTACTTC
CDR3aa: CASSPLRGEGPYEQYF
d_gene: TRBD2
j_gene: TRBJ2-7
len: 16
abundance: once
v_gene: TRBV9

CDR3nt: TGTGCCAGCTCAGAAGCGGGGGGCACAGATACGCAGTATTTT
CDR3aa: CASSEAGGTDTQYF
d_gene: TRBD2
j_gene: TRBJ2-3
len: 14
abundance: NA
v_gene: TRBV18

CDR3nt: TGTGCCAGTAGTCCGACAGTGAACTACAATGAGCAGTTCTTC
CDR3aa: CASSPTVNYNEQFF
d_gene: NA
j_gene: TRBJ2-1
len: 14
abundance: NA
v_gene: TRBV19

CDR3nt: TGTGCCAGCGTCGGGACAGGGGATACTGAAGCTTTCTTT
CDR3aa: CASVGTGDTEAFF
d_gene: TRBD1
j_gene: TRBJ1-1
len: 13
abundance: NA
v_gene: TRBV6-5

CDR3nt: TGTGCCAGCAGCTTAGGTAGCGGGATATCTTACGAGCAGTACTTC
CDR3aa: CASSLGSGISYEQYF
d_gene: TRBD2
j_gene: TRBJ2-7
len: 15
abundance: NA
v_gene: TRBV11-2

CDR3nt: TGTGCCAGCAGTCAAACAGGGGTCTATGGCTACACCTTC
CDR3aa: CASSQTGVYGYTF
d_gene: TRBD1
j_gene: TRBJ1-2
len: 13
abundance: NA
v_gene: TRBV6-1

CDR3nt: TGTGCTAGTGGGCTAGCGGCATACAATGAGCAGTTCTTC
CDR3aa: CASGLAAYNEQFF
d_gene: TRBD2
j_gene: TRBJ2-1
len: 13
abundance: NA
v_gene: TRBV12-5